In this sample, the clone carrying this TCR beta chain turned up a few times. The entry originates in a study of blood T cells in healthy people across ages. Sample-barcoded 5' priming and a J-beta primer mix drove a second PCR of 7 to 11 cycles. TCRdb reanalysed the 5' RACE reads using MiXCR and keeps one entry per CDR3 protein. The table has about 1.4 million distinct CDR3 sequences, approximately 60% seen once. V lost 5 bases and J lost 3; bases outside the gene matches: 5. Germline assignment: CDR1 LNHNV and CDR2 YYDKDF (reference sequence). CDR3 length equals 14 residues. A minimum of 6.5 million PBMCs was isolated per sample.

Source material: blood. The chain couples TRBV15 to TRBJ1-2; 8 bases agree with TRBD1. This TCR was recovered from a man younger than 35 in good health. The CDR3 coding sequence is TGTGCCACCAGCGTAAAACAGGGGGACTATGGCTACACCTTC. Protein product: CATSVKQGDYGYTF.